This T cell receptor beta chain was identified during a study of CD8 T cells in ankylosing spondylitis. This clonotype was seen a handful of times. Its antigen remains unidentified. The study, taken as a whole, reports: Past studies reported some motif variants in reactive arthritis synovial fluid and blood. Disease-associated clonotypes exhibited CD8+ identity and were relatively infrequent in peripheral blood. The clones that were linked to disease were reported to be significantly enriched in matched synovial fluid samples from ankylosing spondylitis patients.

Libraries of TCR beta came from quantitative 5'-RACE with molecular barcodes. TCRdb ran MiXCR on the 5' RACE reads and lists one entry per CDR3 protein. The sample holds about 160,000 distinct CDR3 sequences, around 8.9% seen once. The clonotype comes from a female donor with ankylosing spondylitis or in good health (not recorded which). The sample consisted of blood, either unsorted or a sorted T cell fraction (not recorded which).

DNA for the CDR3: TGTGCCAGCAGTTTATACAGAGGAGAGGAGACCCAGTACTTC. Its protein product is CASSLYRGEETQYF. V gene TRBV28 combines with J gene TRBJ2-5; D is undetermined. Deletions cut 1 base from V and 5 bases from J, with 11 bases between. CDR3 length: 14 residues. The V gene's germline CDR1 is MDHEN and CDR2 SYDVKM.